This T cell receptor (beta chain) was captured by sequencing in a study of cytomegalovirus exposure and HLA in healthy donors. Study-level results: Most subjects had HLA-A and HLA-B alleles reportedly predicted accurately by TCR beta sequences. Prior analysis indicated that the majority of TCR beta V segments exhibited productivity approximately 87% or approximately 30% of the time.

The CDR3 has 15 amino acids. Germline trimming cut 6 bases from V and 7 bases from J; bases unmatched to any gene: 9. With respect to this clone: Antigen specificity is unknown.

The PCR employed 60 Vbeta primers together with 13 Jbeta primers. Using immunoSEQ multiplex PCR, the repertoire was profiled, and TCRdb retains in-frame clones only, with some absent. The sample contains about 93,000 clones, around 78% of which appear only once. Source material: PBMCs. The TCR sequence derives from a young man in good health and CMV-seronegative. The chain has TRBV23-1 and TRBJ1-2; 12 positions match TRBD1. TRBV23-1 is noted as an ORF with a role that remains uncertain. CDR3 region: CASSHRDRGQRGYTF. CDR3 nucleotides: TGCGCCAGCAGCCACCGGGACAGGGGGCAGCGTGGCTACACCTTC.